This T cell receptor beta chain was documented in a study of a mutant IDH1 vaccine in newly diagnosed glioma. Described time point: baseline, week 1 (first vaccination visit). The treatment was: pre-vaccination baseline after standard-of-care therapy. Profiled with immunoSEQ multiplex PCR; TCRdb holds only in-frame clones, not every one. The data contain 30,000 to 40,000 clones, roughly 92% of them singletons. V was cut by 1 base and J by 4 bases, with 19 bases left in between. CDR3 size: 17 residues. Germline CDR1 MGHRA, CDR2 YSYEKL. This clone was observed once. This material consisted of PBMCs, taken from a glioma patient treated with radiotherapy, temozolomide or both. The rearrangement links TRBV4-1 to TRBJ1-2, with no clear D. This receptor was taken from a man aged 18 to 29 with glioma. CDR3 sequence: CASSQAERTNKIYGYTF. CDR3 DNA sequence: TGCGCCAGCAGCCAAGCGGAGAGGACCAACAAAATCTATGGCTACACCTTC.